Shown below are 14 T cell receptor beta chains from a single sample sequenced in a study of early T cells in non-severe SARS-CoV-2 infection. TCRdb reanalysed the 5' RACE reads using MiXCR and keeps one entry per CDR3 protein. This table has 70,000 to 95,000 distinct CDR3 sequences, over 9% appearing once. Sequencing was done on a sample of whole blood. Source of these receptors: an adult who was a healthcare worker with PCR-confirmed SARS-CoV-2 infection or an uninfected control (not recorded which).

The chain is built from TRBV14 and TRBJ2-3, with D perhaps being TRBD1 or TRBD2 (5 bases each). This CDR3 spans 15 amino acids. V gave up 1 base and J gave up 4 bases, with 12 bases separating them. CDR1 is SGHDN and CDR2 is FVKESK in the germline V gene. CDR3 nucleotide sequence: TGTGCCAGCAGCCAAGTGGGGGTCCGCCCAGATACGCAGTATTTT. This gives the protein CASSQVGVRPDTQYF.

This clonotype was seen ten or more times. The CDR3 DNA is TGTGCCAGCAGCCCAACTTCGGGAGGATTCTACAATGAGCAGTTCTTC. It specifies CASSPTSGGFYNEQFF. The chain links TRBV7-8 to TRBJ2-1; 7 bases map to TRBD2. After removal of 5 bases from V and 3 bases from J, the junction contained 10 bases not matched to a gene. The germline gives CDR1 SGHVS, CDR2 FQNEAQ. The CDR3 length is 16 residues.

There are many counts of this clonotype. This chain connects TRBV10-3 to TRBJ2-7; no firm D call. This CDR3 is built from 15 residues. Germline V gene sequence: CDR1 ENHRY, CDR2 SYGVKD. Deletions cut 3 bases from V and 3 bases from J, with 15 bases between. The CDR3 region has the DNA TGTGCCATCAGTGATTACGGGCAGGTGATCTACGAGCAGTACTTC. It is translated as CAISDYGQVIYEQYF.

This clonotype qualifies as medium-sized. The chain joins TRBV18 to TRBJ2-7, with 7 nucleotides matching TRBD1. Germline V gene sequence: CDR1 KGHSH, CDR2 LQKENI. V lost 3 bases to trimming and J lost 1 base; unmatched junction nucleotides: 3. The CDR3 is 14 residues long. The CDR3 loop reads CASSPETGSYEQYF. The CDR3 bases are TGTGCCAGCTCACCCGAGACAGGGTCCTACGAGCAGTACTTC.

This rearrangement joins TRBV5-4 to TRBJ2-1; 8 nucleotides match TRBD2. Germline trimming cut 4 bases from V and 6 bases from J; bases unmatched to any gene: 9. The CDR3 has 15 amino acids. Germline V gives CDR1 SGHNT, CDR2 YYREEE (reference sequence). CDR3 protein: CASSPSSGFPNEQFF. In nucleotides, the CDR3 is TGTGCCAGCAGCCCCTCTAGCGGGTTTCCCAATGAGCAGTTCTTC.

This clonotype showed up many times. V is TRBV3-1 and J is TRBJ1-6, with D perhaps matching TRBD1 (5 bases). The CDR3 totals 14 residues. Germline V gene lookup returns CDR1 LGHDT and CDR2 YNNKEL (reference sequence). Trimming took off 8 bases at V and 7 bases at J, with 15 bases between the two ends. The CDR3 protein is CASSPAGRNSPLHF. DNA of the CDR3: TGTGCCAGCTCCCCGGCGGGGCGGAATTCACCCCTCCACTTT. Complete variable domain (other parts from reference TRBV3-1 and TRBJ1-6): DTAVSQTPKYLVTQMGNDKSIKCEQNLGHDTMYWYKQDSKKFLKIMFSYNNKELIINETVPNRFSPKSPDKAHLNLHINSLELGDSAVYFCASSPAGRNSPLHFGNGTRLTVT.

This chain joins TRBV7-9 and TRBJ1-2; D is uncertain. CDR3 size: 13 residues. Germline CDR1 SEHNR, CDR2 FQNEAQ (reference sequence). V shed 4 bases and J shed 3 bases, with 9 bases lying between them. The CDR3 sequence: CASSSVGDYGYTF. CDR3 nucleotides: TGTGCCAGCAGCTCAGTCGGGGACTATGGCTACACCTTC. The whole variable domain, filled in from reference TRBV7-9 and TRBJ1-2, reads DTGVSQNPRHKITKRGQNVTFRCDPISEHNRLYWYRQTLGQGPEFLTYFQNEAQLEKSRLLSDRFSAERPKGSFSTLEIQRTEQGDSAMYLCASSSVGDYGYTFGSGTRLTVV.

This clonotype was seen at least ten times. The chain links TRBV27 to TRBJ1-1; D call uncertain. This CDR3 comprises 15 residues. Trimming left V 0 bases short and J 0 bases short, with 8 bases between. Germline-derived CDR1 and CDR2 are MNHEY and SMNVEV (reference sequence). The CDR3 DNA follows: TGTGCCAGCAGTTTATCCTTTACAGTGAACACTGAAGCTTTCTTT. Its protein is CASSLSFTVNTEAFF.

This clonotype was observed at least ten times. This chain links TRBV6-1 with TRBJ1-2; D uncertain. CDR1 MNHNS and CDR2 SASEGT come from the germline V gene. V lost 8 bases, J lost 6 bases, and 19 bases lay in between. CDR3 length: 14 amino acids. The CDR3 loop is CASGGGAGLDGYTF. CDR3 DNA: TGTGCCAGCGGTGGAGGTGCGGGTCTTGATGGCTACACCTTC.

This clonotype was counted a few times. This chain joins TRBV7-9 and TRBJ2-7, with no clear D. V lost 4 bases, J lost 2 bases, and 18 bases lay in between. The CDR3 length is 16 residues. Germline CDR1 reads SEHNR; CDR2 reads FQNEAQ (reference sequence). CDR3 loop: CASSSLTDGQPYEQYF. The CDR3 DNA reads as TGTGCCAGCAGCTCTCTGACGGACGGTCAGCCCTACGAGCAGTACTTC.

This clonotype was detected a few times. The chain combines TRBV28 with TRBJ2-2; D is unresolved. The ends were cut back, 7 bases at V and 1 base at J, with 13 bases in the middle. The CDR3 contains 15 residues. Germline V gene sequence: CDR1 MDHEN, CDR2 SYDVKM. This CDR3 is CASMFGSLNTGELFF. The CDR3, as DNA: TGTGCCAGCATGTTCGGCAGCCTGAACACCGGGGAGCTGTTTTTT. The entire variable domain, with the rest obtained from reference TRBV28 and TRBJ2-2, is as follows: DVKVTQSSRYLVKRTGEKVFLECVQDMDHENMFWYRQDPGLGLRLIYFSYDVKMKEKGDIPEGYSVSREKKERFSLILESASTNQTSMYLCASMFGSLNTGELFFGEGSRLTVL.

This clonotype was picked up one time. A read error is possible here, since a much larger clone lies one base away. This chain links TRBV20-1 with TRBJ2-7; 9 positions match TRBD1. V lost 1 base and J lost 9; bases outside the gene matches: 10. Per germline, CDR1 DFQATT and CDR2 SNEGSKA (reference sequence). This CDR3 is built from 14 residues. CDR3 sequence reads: CSARVGTGHHVQYF. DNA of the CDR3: TGCAGTGCTAGAGTTGGGACAGGGCATCACGTGCAGTACTTC.

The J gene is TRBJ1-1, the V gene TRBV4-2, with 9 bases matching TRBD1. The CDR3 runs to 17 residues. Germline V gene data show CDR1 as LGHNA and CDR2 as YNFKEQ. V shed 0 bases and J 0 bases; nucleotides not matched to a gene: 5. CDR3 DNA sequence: TGTGCCAGCAGCCAAGATCGGGACAGGGTAATGAACACTGAAGCTTTCTTT. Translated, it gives CASSQDRDRVMNTEAFF.

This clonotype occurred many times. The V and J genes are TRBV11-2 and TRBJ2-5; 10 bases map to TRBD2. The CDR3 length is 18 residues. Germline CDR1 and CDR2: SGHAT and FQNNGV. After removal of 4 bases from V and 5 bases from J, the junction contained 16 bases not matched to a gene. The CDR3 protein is CASSSLPGLAGVLETQYF. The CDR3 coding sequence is TGTGCCAGCAGCTCACTCCCCGGTCTAGCGGGAGTTTTGGAGACCCAGTACTTC.